This TCR beta chain was observed in a study of cytomegalovirus exposure and HLA in healthy donors. General study results and limits: Cytomegalovirus association was listed for about 160 TCR beta chains.

With respect to this clone: The antigen remains unidentified.

In germline, CDR1 is MNHEY, CDR2 SMNVEV (reference sequence). The germline V and J ends were trimmed by 4 bases and 9 bases, with 7 bases remaining between them. The CDR3 sequence is 11 residues long. This table comes from immunoSEQ multiplex PCR, and its TCRdb copy is limited to in-frame clones, with some not included. The sample includes 150,000 to 200,000 clones, about nine tenths of them seen just once. V is TRBV27 and J is TRBJ2-1, with D perhaps matching TRBD1 (5 bases). Sequencing was done on a sample of PBMCs. The source of this sequence is a man between 18 and 29 years old in good health and CMV-seropositive. The CDR3 loop is CASSSQGEQFF. The DNA of the CDR3 is TGTGCCAGCAGTTCCCAGGGTGAGCAGTTCTTC.